This T cell receptor (beta chain) comes out of a study of blood T cell repertoires in COVID-19. The length of the CDR3 is 13 residues. V was cut by 7 bases and J by 0 bases, with 10 bases left in between. From germline, CDR1 is SQVTM and CDR2 ANQGSEA. Profiling relied on immunoSEQ multiplex PCR, and the TCRdb table lists in-frame clones only, not all of them. Among about 42,000 clones, about 70% were seen once, and the ten largest hold roughly 7.9%. This clonotype was obtained from a man in his 70s with active or convalescent COVID-19. Sample: peripheral blood. The chain employs TRBV29-1 and TRBJ2-1; a weak D match, TRBD2 (5 bases). CDR3 protein: CSAGESSYNEQFF. The CDR3 DNA reads as TGCAGCGCCGGGGAGAGCTCCTACAATGAGCAGTTCTTC.